This TCR beta chain was sequenced for a study of CXCR3-negative and CXCR3-positive naive CD8 T cells (dated 2019 in TCRdb). Regarding the study in general: In total, some 150 million TRB reads were obtained, corresponding to roughly 1.5 +/- 0.3 million reads per library. The diversity and physicochemical repertoire analyses included more than nine donors pooled from two independent experiments. TRBV-TRBJ cluster analysis included naive subsets from about 5 donors and memory cells from 3 donors.

Each CD8+ T cell subset was flow-sorted in triplicate, with over 250,000 cells per subset placed directly into RLT lysis buffer. Naive CD8+ T cells were defined stringently as CD45RO-CCR7+CD27+CD95- to exclude memory contaminants. Peripheral blood mononuclear cells were isolated from buffy coats by standard density gradient centrifugation. Naive CXCR3-negative and CXCR3-positive CD8+ T cells were flow-sorted using a FACSAria III. Total RNA was extracted from sorted cells with an RNeasy Mini Kit. On the study overall, not on this receptor specifically: Repertoire diversity was comparably high in both naive subsets but much lower in memory CD8+ T cells. Surface CD5, linked to self-reactivity in mice, was comparable between naive subsets; TCR interaction strength was therefore also inferred from TRB CDR3 physicochemical properties. Freshly isolated PBMCs were used for most assays because CXCR3 expression went down partially after cryopreservation. Within the same donor, TRBV-TRBJ usage looked similar between naive CXCR3-negative and CXCR3-positive cells, but memory cells had distinct patterns. TRB CDR3s from CXCR3-positive naive cells showed higher hydrophobicity (lower Kidera factor 4), lower energy, and higher strength and volume indices than CXCR3-negative naive cells.

Turning to this clonotype: Its antigen remains undetermined.

The CDR3 runs 13 residues from the cysteine to the phenylalanine. No DNA is listed. CDR1 and CDR2, per the germline V gene, are MNHEY and SVGAGI. Reads for this sample came from a NextSeq 550. The Human TCR Profiling Kit (MiLaboratory) was used to prepare UMI-labeled 5' RACE TRB cDNA libraries. cDNA synthesis used the entire amount of extracted RNA, and PCR amplification then used the entire amount of cDNA produced. The libraries were made side by side, with each library going through the same number of PCR cycles. For the original study's pipeline: MIGEC and MiXCR extracted about 50,000 +/- 10,000 unique UMI-labeled TRB cDNA molecules per library, requiring at least two reads per UMI. On average, about 40,000 +/- 10,000 functional in-frame TRB CDR3 nucleotide clonotypes lacking stop codons were found per library. After downsampling to 5000 UMI-labeled TRB molecules per sample, diversity metrics such as normalized Shannon-Wiener and Chao1 were calculated in VDJtools. VDJtools was used to calculate clonotype-size-weighted physicochemical properties of the central five CDR3 residues, namely interaction energy, strength, volume and Kidera factor 4. TCRdb reprocessed the sequencing reads and holds a single record per CDR3 protein sequence, with no DNA. What appears here as the V and J calls and clone size reflects TCRdb's work, not the paper's. In this sample's table one finds 100,000 to 150,000 distinct CDR3 sequences. The biggest ten clones account for 0.59% of the sample.

The receptor comes from a human donor in good health. Some clones in this sample may be carry-over from other donors' samples. The rearranged segments are TRBV6-5 and TRBJ1-1; TCRdb selects TRBD1, and the lack of DNA leaves this call unchecked. Sequenced sample: naive CXCR3+ CD8+ T cells from blood. According to the study, the label for this sample's cell subset or site signals: CD45RO-CCR7+CD27+CD95- naive CD8+ T cells expressing CXCR3 (TNR3+). CDR3 reads: CASSLTGGAEAFF.